This is a list of T cell receptor beta chains from one sample in a study of T cell responses to AZD1222 COVID-19 vaccine. Using immunoSEQ multiplex PCR, the repertoire was profiled, and TCRdb retains in-frame clones only, with some absent. This table holds some 180,000 clones, over 80% found once. Material: peripheral blood, obtained 28 days after the second dose of the MenACWY control vaccine. These receptors were collected from an adult who received the MenACWY meningococcal vaccine as a control. The CDR3 runs from the conserved cysteine through the conserved F or W. The D gene is left open where the match is weak. Clone size is stated in some rows and not others, as once, few, many or a class when expanded.

-,TRBJ2-3,-,TRBV18,CASSPRTDTQYF,TGTGCCAGCTCACCAAGAACAGATACGCAGTATTTT
-,TRBJ2-7,-,TRBV27,CASRKQTYGAYEQYF,TGTGCCAGCAGAAAACAGACCTACGGCGCCTACGAGCAGTACTTC
TRBD1,TRBJ2-5,-,TRBV7-3,CASSLQGQLETQYF,TGTGCCAGCAGCTTACAGGGACAGTTAGAGACCCAGTACTTC
-,TRBJ1-1,-,TRBV11-2,CASSLEGTVLNTEAFF,TGTGCCAGCAGCTTAGAGGGGACGGTACTGAACACTGAAGCTTTCTTT
TRBD1,TRBJ2-7,-,TRBV6-5,CASSYKGAGEQYF,TGTGCCAGCAGTTACAAGGGGGCGGGCGAGCAGTACTTC
TRBD1,TRBJ1-1,-,TRBV27,CASSRTGVTEAFF,TGTGCCAGCTCCAGGACAGGGGTTACTGAAGCTTTCTTT
TRBD1,TRBJ1-5,-,TRBV27,CASSPGTAAWQPQHF,TGTGCCAGCAGCCCCGGGACAGCAGCTTGGCAGCCCCAGCATTTT
-,TRBJ2-7,-,TRBV7-3,CASSLGGSFSYEQYF,TGTGCCAGCAGCCTCGGGGGTAGCTTTTCCTACGAGCAGTACTTC
-,TRBJ1-1,-,TRBV30,CAWSAWDISTFF,TGTGCCTGGAGTGCGTGGGACATATCCACTTTCTTT
-,TRBJ1-1,-,TRBV2,CASSASRNTEAFF,TGTGCCAGCAGTGCTTCCAGGAACACTGAAGCTTTCTTT
-,TRBJ1-2,once,TRBV27,CASSFRQNYGYTF,TGTGCCAGCAGTTTTAGACAGAACTATGGCTACACCTTC
TRBD1,TRBJ1-2,-,TRBV7-2,CASSLGTVYGYTF,TGTGCCAGCAGCCTAGGGACAGTATATGGCTACACCTTC
-,TRBJ2-2,-,TRBV5-1,CASSLPLANTGELFF,TGCGCCAGCAGCTTGCCGTTAGCGAACACCGGGGAGCTGTTTTTT
-,TRBJ2-7,-,TRBV3-1/TRBV3-2,CASAPDRGSFSYEQYF,TGTGCCAGCGCTCCAGATAGAGGGTCCTTCTCCTACGAGCAGTACTTC
TRBD1,TRBJ1-1,once,TRBV28,CASSTEGRGRGTEAFF,TGTGCCAGCAGCACCGAGGGCAGGGGGCGCGGGACTGAAGCTTTCTTT
TRBD1,TRBJ1-2,-,TRBV6-5,CASSYHQGARNGYTF,TGTGCCAGCAGTTACCACCAGGGGGCGCGGAATGGCTACACCTTC
TRBD1,TRBJ2-5,-,TRBV18,CASSPNRGGGETQYF,TGTGCCAGCTCACCAAACAGGGGTGGAGGAGAGACCCAGTACTTC
-,TRBJ1-4,-,TRBV2,CASSEGPLSGEKLFF,TGTGCCAGCAGTGAAGGTCCCCTTTCGGGAGAAAAACTGTTTTTT
TRBD1,TRBJ1-2,-,TRBV7-2,CASSLGQGNNYGYTF,TGTGCCAGCAGCTTAGGACAGGGGAACAACTATGGCTACACCTTC
-,TRBJ2-7,-,TRBV30,CAWGPTDEQYF,TGTGCCTGGGGACCTACGGACGAGCAGTACTTC
-,TRBJ2-7,-,TRBV4-1,CASSQEGAFGAYEQYF,TGCGCCAGCAGCCAAGAGGGCGCCTTCGGGGCGTACGAGCAGTACTTC
-,TRBJ1-1,-,TRBV6-2/TRBV6-3,CASSYLGGTEAFF,TGTGCCAGCAGTTACCTAGGCGGGACTGAAGCTTTCTTT
TRBD2,TRBJ2-5,-,TRBV6-5,CASRLSGAQETQYF,TGTGCCAGCCGCCTTAGCGGGGCACAAGAGACCCAGTACTTC
-,TRBJ1-1,-,TRBV25-1,CASSGWDGREAFF,TGTGCCAGCAGTGGTTGGGACGGCCGGGAAGCTTTCTTT
-,TRBJ2-4,-,TRBV5-6,CASSFRELLAKNIQYF,TGTGCCAGCAGCTTTAGGGAACTTCTAGCCAAAAACATTCAGTACTTC
-,TRBJ1-4,once,TRBV5-6,CASRLRGSGEKLFF,TGTGCCAGCAGGTTACGGGGGTCCGGGGAAAAACTGTTTTTT
TRBD1,TRBJ1-5,-,TRBV3-1/TRBV3-2,CASSQGQGSNQPQHF,TGTGCCAGCAGCCAAGGACAGGGAAGCAATCAGCCCCAGCATTTT
-,TRBJ2-7,-,TRBV2,CASQGGVYYEQYF,TGTGCCAGCCAGGGGGGAGTGTACTACGAGCAGTACTTC
TRBD1,TRBJ1-1,-,TRBV6-4,CASSEGQMNTEAFF,TGTGCCAGCAGTGAGGGACAGATGAACACTGAAGCTTTCTTT
-,TRBJ1-1,-,TRBV29-1,CSVGRTANTEAFF,TGCAGCGTTGGGAGGACAGCGAACACTGAAGCTTTCTTT
TRBD1,TRBJ1-1,-,TRBV18,CASSTTGTGKRYTEAFF,TGTGCCAGCTCAACCACCGGGACAGGGAAGAGGTACACTGAAGCTTTCTTT
-,TRBJ1-6,-,TRBV25-1,CASSDTGMDNSPLHF,TGTGCCAGCAGTGACACAGGGATGGATAATTCACCCCTCCACTTT
TRBD1,TRBJ2-7,-,TRBV28,CASRLQGPTYSYEQYF,TGTGCCAGCAGGTTACAGGGGCCTACTTACTCCTACGAGCAGTACTTC
-,TRBJ1-1,-,TRBV3-1/TRBV3-2,CASSHVSRAPGESFF,TGTGCCAGCAGCCACGTTAGCCGGGCCCCCGGGGAATCTTTCTTT